This T cell receptor beta chain was identified in a study of identical twins. This clonotype was recorded at least ten times. All donors were healthy Caucasians. CDR1 and CDR2 (germline): SGHRS, YFSETQ. V lost 6 bases and J 4 bases, leaving 17 bases between the germline ends. This CDR3 has 15 residues. Each CDR3 protein gets one entry after TCRdb re-called the 5' RACE reads with MiXCR. The sample has roughly 470,000 distinct CDR3 sequences, approximately 14% seen once. These data also featured in a second study, about yellow fever vaccine responses in identical twins. From that report: It has been reported that, in twins, the vaccine T cell response seemed partly convergent and partly personalized.

This TCR derives from a young woman in good health. What was sequenced was CD4+ T cells sorted from blood. The chain employs TRBV5-1 and TRBJ2-4; possibly TRBD2 for D (7 bases). The CDR3, as DNA: TGCGCCAGCAACGAGGGGGGGGGCTCTAAAAACATTCAGTACTTC. Translated, it gives CASNEGGGSKNIQYF. Complete variable domain (other parts from reference TRBV5-1 and TRBJ2-4): KAGVTQTPRYLIKTRGQQVTLSCSPISGHRSVSWYQQTPGQGLQFLFEYFSETQRNKGNFPGRFSGRQFSNSRSEMNVSTLELGDSALYLCASNEGGGSKNIQYFGAGTRLSVL.